The clone carrying this T cell receptor beta chain was seen just once. The junction departs from the called germline gene at one end, perhaps through a read error. The data were taken from a study of identifying expanded T cells in peripheral blood. CDR1 is LNHDA and CDR2 is SQIVND in the germline V gene (reference sequence). This CDR3 is 14 amino acids long. This table comes from immunoSEQ multiplex PCR, and its TCRdb copy is limited to in-frame clones, with some not included. The table records over 75,000 clones, around 88% of them present only once. The chain carries TRBV19 and TRBJ2-3; TRBD1 aligns across 7 bases. The specimen was blood. This TCR derives from a person between 18 and 75 years old in good health. The CDR3 nucleotides read TGTGCCACCAGTAGCCAAGGGGGCACAGATACGCAGTGTTTT. Amino acid sequence: CATSSQGGTDTQCF.